These T cell receptor beta chains were read from a single sample in a study of regulatory T cells in long-lasting Graves disease. TCRdb recomputed calls from the multiplex PCR reads with MiXCR, one row per CDR3 protein. There are almost 350,000 distinct CDR3 sequences in the sample; 15% to 20% occur only once, and 29% lies in the top ten. The sequencing here drew on peripheral blood mononuclear cells (PBMCs), taken when the disease was refractory, from a patient treated with antithyroid drugs. These receptors were taken from a female donor with Graves disease. CDR3s include the opening cysteine and the closing phenylalanine or tryptophan. D genes are given only for firm matches. Size values are once, few and many counts, or a class for expanded clones, and some rows have none.

j_call d_call v_call clone_size cdr3_aa cdr3_nt
TRBJ2-7 . TRBV6-1 many CASGRGRGYEQYF TGTGCCAGCGGTCGGGGGCGCGGGTACGAGCAGTACTTC
TRBJ2-5 TRBD2 TRBV11-2 many CASSLRAKAGGETQYF TGTGCCAGCAGCCTCCGGGCCAAAGCGGGAGGGGAGACCCAGTACTTC
TRBJ2-5 . TRBV24-1 many CATSDGAQETQYF TGTGCCACCAGTGATGGCGCCCAAGAGACCCAGTACTTC
TRBJ1-2 TRBD1 TRBV6-5 few CASSSSGQGFGYTF TGTGCCAGCAGTTCCTCGGGACAGGGGTTTGGCTACACCTTC
TRBJ2-3 . TRBV18 . CASSPREADTQYF TGTGCCAGCTCTCCCAGGGAAGCAGATACGCAGTATTTT
TRBJ2-7 TRBD1 TRBV7-8 many CASSHGDRGSYEQYF TGTGCCAGCAGCCACGGGGACAGGGGATCCTACGAGCAGTACTTC
TRBJ1-1 TRBD1 TRBV4-1 . CASSQDPGGVGQANTEAFF TGCGCCAGCAGCCAAGATCCCGGGGGGGTCGGACAGGCTAACACTGAAGCTTTCTTT
TRBJ1-5 TRBD1 TRBV18 . CASSGQGNSNQPQHF TGTGCCAGCTCCGGACAGGGGAATAGCAATCAGCCCCAGCATTTT
TRBJ1-4 TRBD1 TRBV4-3 . CASSQREGQGRTTNEKLFF TGCGCCAGCAGCCAACGCGAGGGACAGGGGCGCACAACTAATGAAAAACTGTTTTTT
TRBJ2-5 . TRBV7-9 many CASSLGATKETQYF TGTGCCAGCAGCTTAGGGGCTACAAAAGAGACCCAGTACTTC
TRBJ1-1 . TRBV7-2 . CASSLETVRAFF TGTGCCAGCAGCTTGGAGACAGTTCGAGCTTTCTTT
TRBJ1-2 TRBD1 TRBV7-8 many CASSPPGQATTNYGYTF TGTGCCAGCAGCCCCCCGGGACAGGCGACAACTAACTATGGCTACACCTTC
TRBJ2-7 . TRBV12-3/TRBV12-4 . CASSQTGSSSYEQYF TGCGCCAGCAGCCAGACAGGTTCTAGCTCCTACGAGCAGTACTTC
TRBJ1-2 . TRBV18 . CASSPQTNYGYTF TGTGCCAGCTCACCTCAGACTAACTATGGCTACACCTTC
TRBJ1-3 TRBD1 TRBV11-3 . CASSRPGGEKFGNTIYF TGTGCCAGCAGCCGTCCAGGGGGAGAGAAATTCGGAAACACCATATATTTT
TRBJ2-1 . TRBV20-1 . CSARDRGSRSYNEQFF TGCAGTGCTAGAGATCGAGGGAGTCGTTCCTACAATGAGCAGTTCTTC